The entry that follows covers one TCR beta chain sequence. Original handling: Amplification with reference gene primers provided the estimates of nucleated cell counts. Measured with immunoSEQ multiplex PCR; TCRdb has only the in-frame clones, and not every one. That table furnishes V, J and clone size, whereas the DNA furnished D and trimming. Altogether 490,000 or so clones are present, around nine tenths being singletons, with the ten largest covering over 1.5%. The data are from a study of blood T cell repertoires in COVID-19. Turning to the study itself: COVID-19 samples from acute and convalescent phases originated in the United States, Italy and Spain.

Germline V gene lookup returns CDR1 SEHNR and CDR2 FQNEAQ (reference sequence). CDR3 size: 15 residues. Unmatched junction bases numbered 2, after V lost 3 bases and J lost 5 bases. Participants came from about two dozen US areas, aged roughly 18 to 95 years. Sequencing was performed on PBMCs or T cells enriched from blood (not recorded which). V gene TRBV7-9 combines with J gene TRBJ2-2; 11 bases map to TRBD2. This TCR was sampled from a woman between 40 and 50 years old who had recovered from COVID-19. The CDR3 DNA is TGTGCCAGCAGCTTTTGGACTAGCGGGACCGGGGAGCTGTTTTTT. Translated: CASSFWTSGTGELFF.